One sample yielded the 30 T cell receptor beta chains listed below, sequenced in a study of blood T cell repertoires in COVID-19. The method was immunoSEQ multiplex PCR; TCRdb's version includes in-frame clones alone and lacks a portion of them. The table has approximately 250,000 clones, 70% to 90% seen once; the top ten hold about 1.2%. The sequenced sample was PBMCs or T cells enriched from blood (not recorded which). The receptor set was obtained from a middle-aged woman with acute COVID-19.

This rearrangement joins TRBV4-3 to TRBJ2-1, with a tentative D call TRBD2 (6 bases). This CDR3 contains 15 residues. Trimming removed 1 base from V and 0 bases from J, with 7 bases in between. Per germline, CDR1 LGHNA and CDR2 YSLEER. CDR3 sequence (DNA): TGCGCCAGCAGCCAAGTTAGCGGCTCCTACAATGAGCAGTTCTTC. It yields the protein CASSQVSGSYNEQFF.

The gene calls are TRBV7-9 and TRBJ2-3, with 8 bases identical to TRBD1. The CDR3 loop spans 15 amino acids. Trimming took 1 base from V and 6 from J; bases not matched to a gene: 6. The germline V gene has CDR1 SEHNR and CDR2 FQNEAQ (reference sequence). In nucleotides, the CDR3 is TGTGCCAGCAGCTTAGGGACAGGGTTCTTCGATACGCAGTATTTT. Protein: CASSLGTGFFDTQYF.

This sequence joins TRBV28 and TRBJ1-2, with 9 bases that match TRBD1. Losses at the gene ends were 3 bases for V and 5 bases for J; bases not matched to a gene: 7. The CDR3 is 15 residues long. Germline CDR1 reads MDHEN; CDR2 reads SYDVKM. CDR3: CASSLGQGGLYGYTF. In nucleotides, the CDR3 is TGTGCCAGCAGTTTGGGACAGGGAGGGTTATATGGCTACACCTTC.

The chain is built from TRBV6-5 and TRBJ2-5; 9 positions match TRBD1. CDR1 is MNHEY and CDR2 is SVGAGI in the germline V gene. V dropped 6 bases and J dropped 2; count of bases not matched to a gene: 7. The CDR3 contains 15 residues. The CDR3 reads CASSRPTGGQETQYF. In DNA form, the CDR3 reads TGTGCCAGCAGCCGCCCGACAGGGGGTCAAGAGACCCAGTACTTC.

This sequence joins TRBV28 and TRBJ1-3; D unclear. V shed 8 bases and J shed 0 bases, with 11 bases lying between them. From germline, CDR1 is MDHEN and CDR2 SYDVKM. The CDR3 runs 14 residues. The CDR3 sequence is CASWAGFSGNTIYF. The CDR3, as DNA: TGTGCCAGCTGGGCGGGGTTCTCTGGAAACACCATATATTTT.

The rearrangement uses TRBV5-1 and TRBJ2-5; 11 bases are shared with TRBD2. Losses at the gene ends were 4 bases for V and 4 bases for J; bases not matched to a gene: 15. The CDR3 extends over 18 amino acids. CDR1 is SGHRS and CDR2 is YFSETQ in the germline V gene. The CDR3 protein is CASSTISSTSGIGETQYF. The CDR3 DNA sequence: TGCGCCAGCAGCACAATTTCCTCGACTAGCGGGATCGGAGAGACCCAGTACTTC. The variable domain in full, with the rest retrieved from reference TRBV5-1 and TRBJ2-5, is KAGVTQTPRYLIKTRGQQVTLSCSPISGHRSVSWYQQTPGQGLQFLFEYFSETQRNKGNFPGRFSGRQFSNSRSEMNVSTLELGDSALYLCASSTISSTSGIGETQYFGPGTRLLVL.

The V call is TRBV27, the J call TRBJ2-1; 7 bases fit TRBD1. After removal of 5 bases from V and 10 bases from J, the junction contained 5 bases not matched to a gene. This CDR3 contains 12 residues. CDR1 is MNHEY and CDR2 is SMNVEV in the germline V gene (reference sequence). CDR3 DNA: TGTGCCAGCAGTAGGCCGGGACAGGAGCAGTTCTTC. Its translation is CASSRPGQEQFF.

The CDR3 is CASRLTPNGYTF. The DNA for the CDR3 is TGTGCCAGCAGACTTACCCCGAATGGCTACACCTTC. The chain is built from TRBV12-3 or TRBV12-4 and TRBJ1-2, with no clear D. V was pared by 6 bases and J by 6 bases, with 11 bases between. There are 12 residues in the CDR3.

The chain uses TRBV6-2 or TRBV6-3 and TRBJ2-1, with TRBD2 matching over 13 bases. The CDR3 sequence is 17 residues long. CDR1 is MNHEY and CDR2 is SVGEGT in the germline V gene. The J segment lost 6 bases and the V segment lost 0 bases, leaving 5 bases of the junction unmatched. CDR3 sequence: CASSYSGTSGDSNEQFF. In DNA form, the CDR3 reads TGTGCCAGCAGTTACTCGGGGACTAGCGGGGACTCCAATGAGCAGTTCTTC.

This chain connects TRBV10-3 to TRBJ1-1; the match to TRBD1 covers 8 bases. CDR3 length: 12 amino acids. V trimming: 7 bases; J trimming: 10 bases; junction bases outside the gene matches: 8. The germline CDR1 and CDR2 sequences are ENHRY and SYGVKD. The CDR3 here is CAINPGGGGAFF. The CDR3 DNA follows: TGTGCCATCAATCCAGGGGGCGGGGGAGCTTTCTTT.

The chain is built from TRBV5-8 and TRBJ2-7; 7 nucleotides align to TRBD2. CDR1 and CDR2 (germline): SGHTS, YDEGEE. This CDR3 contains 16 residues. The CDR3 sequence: CASSLRGVFGASEVPV. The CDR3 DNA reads TGTGCCAGCAGCCTTCGGGGGGTTTTTGGGGCCTCGGAAGTTCCAGTC.

The CDR3 nucleotides read TGCAGCGTTGCTCGGGGGGCGAATGAAGCTTTCTTT. Amino acids: CSVARGANEAFF. The chain combines TRBV29-1 with TRBJ1-1; possible D gene TRBD1, 6 bases. Germline CDR1 is SQVTM and CDR2 is ANQGSEA. The CDR3 contains 12 residues. Trimming left V 4 bases short and J 7 bases short, with 13 bases between.

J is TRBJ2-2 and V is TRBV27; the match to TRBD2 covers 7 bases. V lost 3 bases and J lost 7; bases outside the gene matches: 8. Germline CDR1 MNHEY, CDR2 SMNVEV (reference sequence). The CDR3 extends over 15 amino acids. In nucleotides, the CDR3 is TGTGCCAGCAGTTTCGAGCGGGGATGGGACGGGGAGCTGTTTTTT. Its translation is CASSFERGWDGELFF.

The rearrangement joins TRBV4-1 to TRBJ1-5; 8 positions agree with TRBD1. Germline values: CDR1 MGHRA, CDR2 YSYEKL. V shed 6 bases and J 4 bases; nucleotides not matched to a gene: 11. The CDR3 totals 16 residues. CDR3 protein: CASRWVYRGGNQPQHF. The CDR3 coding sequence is TGCGCCAGCAGATGGGTTTACAGGGGGGGAAATCAGCCCCAGCATTTT.

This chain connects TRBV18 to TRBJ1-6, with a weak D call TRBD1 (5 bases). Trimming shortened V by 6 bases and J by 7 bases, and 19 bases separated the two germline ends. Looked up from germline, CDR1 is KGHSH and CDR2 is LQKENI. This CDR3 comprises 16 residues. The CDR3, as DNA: TGTGCCAGCTCGGGCAGACAGCCTGGCACCAATTCACCCCTCCACTTT. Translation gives CASSGRQPGTNSPLHF.

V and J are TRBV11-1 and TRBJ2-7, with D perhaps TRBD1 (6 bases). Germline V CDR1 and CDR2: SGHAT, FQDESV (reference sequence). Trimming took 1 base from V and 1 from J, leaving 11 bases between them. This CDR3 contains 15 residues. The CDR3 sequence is CASSLGQDVSYEQYF. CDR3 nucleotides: TGTGCCAGCAGCTTAGGACAGGATGTATCCTACGAGCAGTACTTC.

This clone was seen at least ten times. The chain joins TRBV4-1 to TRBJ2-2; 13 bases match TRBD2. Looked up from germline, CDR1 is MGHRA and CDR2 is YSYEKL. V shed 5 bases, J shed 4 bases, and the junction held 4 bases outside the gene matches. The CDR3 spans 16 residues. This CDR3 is CASSIRLAGGTGELFF. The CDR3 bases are TGCGCCAGCAGCATCCGACTAGCGGGAGGCACCGGGGAGCTGTTTTTT.

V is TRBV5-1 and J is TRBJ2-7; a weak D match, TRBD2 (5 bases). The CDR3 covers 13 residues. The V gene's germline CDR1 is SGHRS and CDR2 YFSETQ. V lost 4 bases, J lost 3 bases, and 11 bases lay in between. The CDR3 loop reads CASSTHEGYEQYF. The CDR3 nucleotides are TGCGCCAGCAGCACCCATGAGGGCTACGAGCAGTACTTC. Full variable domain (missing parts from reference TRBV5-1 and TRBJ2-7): KAGVTQTPRYLIKTRGQQVTLSCSPISGHRSVSWYQQTPGQGLQFLFEYFSETQRNKGNFPGRFSGRQFSNSRSEMNVSTLELGDSALYLCASSTHEGYEQYFGPGTRLTVT.

CDR3 protein: CASSLRPDYGYTF. CDR3 bases: TGTGCCAGCAGCCTCCGCCCAGACTATGGCTACACCTTC. This chain links TRBV11-2 with TRBJ1-2; D call uncertain. The CDR3 runs to 13 residues. The V end lost 5 bases, the J end lost 3 bases, and 10 bases lay between the germline ends. CDR1 and CDR2 (germline): SGHAT, FQNNGV.

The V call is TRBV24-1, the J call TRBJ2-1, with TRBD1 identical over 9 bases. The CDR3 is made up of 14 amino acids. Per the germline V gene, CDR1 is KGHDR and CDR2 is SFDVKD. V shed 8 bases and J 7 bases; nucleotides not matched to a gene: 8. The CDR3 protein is CATTPGQGVNEQFF. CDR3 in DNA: TGTGCCACCACCCCGGGACAGGGTGTAAATGAGCAGTTCTTC.

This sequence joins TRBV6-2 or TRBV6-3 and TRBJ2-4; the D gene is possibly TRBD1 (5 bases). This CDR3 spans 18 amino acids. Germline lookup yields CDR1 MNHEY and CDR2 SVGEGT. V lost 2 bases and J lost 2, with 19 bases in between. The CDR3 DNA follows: TGTGCCAGCAGTTACGGTTCTCGACAGTGGGTAACCAAAAACATTCAGTACTTC. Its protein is CASSYGSRQWVTKNIQYF.

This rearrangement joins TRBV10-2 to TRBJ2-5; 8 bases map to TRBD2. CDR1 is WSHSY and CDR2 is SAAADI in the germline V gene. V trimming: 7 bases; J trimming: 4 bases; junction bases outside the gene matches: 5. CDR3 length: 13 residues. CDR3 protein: CASTAGGRETQYF. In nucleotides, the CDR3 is TGCGCCAGCACCGCGGGAGGCCGAGAGACCCAGTACTTC.

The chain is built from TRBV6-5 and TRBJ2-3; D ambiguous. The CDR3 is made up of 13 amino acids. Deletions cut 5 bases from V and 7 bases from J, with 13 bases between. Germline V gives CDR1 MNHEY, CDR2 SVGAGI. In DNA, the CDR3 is TGTGCCAGCAGTACTCATAGCTCATATACGCAGTATTTT. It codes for CASSTHSSYTQYF.

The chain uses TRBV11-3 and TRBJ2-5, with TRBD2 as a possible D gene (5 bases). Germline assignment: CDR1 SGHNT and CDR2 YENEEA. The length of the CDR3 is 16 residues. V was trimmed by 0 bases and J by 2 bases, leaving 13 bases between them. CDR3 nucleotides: TGTGCCAGCAGCTTAGATCTCGTGACGGGACAAGAGACCCAGTACTTC. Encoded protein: CASSLDLVTGQETQYF.

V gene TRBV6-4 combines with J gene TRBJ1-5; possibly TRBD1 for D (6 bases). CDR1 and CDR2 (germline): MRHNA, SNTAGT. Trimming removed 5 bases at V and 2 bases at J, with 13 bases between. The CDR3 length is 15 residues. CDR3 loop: CASSQQGGGNQPQHF. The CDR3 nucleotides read TGTGCCAGCAGTCAACAGGGTGGCGGCAATCAGCCCCAGCATTTT.

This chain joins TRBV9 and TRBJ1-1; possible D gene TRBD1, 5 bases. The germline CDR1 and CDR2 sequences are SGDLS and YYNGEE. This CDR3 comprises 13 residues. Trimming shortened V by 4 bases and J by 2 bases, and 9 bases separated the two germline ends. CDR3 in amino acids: CASSSRGNTEAFF. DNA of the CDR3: TGTGCCAGCAGCTCAAGGGGTAACACTGAAGCTTTCTTT.

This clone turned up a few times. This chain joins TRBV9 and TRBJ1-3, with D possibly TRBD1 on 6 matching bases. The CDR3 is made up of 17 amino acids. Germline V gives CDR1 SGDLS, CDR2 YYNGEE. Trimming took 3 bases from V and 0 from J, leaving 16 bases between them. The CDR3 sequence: CASSESPGHRSGNTIYF. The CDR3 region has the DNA TGTGCCAGCAGCGAGTCCCCGGGACACCGCTCTGGAAACACCATATATTTT.

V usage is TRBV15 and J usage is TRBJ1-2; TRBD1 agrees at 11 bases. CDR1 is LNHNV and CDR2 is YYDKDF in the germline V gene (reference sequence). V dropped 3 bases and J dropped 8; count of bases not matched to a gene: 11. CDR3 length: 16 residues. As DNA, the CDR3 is TGTGCCACCAGCAGGAGTCCGGGACAGGGGGGATTGGGCTACACCTTC. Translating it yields CATSRSPGQGGLGYTF.

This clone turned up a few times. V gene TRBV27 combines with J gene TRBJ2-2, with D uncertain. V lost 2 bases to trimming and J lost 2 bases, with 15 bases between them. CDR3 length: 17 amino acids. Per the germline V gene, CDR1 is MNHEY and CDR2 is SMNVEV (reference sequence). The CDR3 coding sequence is TGTGCCAGCAGTTTAATTGTAGGCGGTACTAACACCGGGGAGCTGTTTTTT. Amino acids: CASSLIVGGTNTGELFF.

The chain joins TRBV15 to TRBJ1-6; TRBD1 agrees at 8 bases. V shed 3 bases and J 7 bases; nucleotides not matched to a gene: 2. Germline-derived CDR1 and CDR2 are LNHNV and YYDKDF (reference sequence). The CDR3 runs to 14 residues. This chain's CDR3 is CATSSGQGNSPLHF. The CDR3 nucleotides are TGTGCCACCAGCAGTGGACAGGGAAATTCACCCCTCCACTTT.